The subject of this entry is one T cell receptor (beta chain). The sample is drawn from a study of T cell changes during pregnancy in multiple sclerosis. Data came from immunoSEQ multiplex PCR; TCRdb stores just in-frame clones and leaves some out. The profile shows about 98,000 clones, about 91% of them singletons. The CDR3 has 16 residues. Germline CDR1 is SNHLY and CDR2 is FYNNEI. With 5 bases clipped from V and 6 bases from J, the junction kept 14 bases outside the gene matches. Material: peripheral blood, obtained after pregnancy. The clonotype was recovered from a female donor in good health, enrolled as a control in a pregnancy study. V and J are TRBV2 and TRBJ2-7; TRBD1 aligns across 9 bases. The CDR3, as DNA: TGTGCCAGCAGTCGCCTTCCAGGGGGACAGGGTGGCGAGCAGTACTTC. This translates into CASSRLPGGQGGEQYF.